One TCR beta chain is described in this entry. The antigen is unknown. The record originates from a study of T cell responses to AZD1222 COVID-19 vaccine. Study results and limitations: Compared with day 0, the breadth and depth of the Spike-specific TCR repertoire rose significantly after two doses of AZD1222. Among spike-specific TCRs, nearly half reportedly target unmutated variant regions.

CDR3 length: 14 residues. The V and J ends lost 5 bases and 6 bases respectively, with 16 bases between them. CDR1 is SEHNR and CDR2 is FQNEAQ in the germline V gene (reference sequence). The repertoire was sequenced with immunoSEQ multiplex PCR; TCRdb's copy has only in-frame clones and lacks some. The repertoire consists of 100,000 to 150,000 clones, with more than 75% occurring once and the leading ten covering less than 1.3%. The receptor's source is an adult who received the AZD1222 COVID-19 vaccine. The rearrangement joins TRBV7-9 to TRBJ1-2; perhaps TRBD1 as D (6 bases). Sequencing was performed on peripheral blood, taken 28 days after the second AZD1222 dose. The CDR3 loop reads CASSDRMLINGYTF. The CDR3 DNA follows: TGTGCCAGCAGCGACAGGATGCTTATTAATGGCTACACCTTC.